These 6 T cell receptor beta chains share one sample of origin, sequenced in a study of STAT5B mutations in CD4+ large granular lymphocyte leukemia. Profiled with immunoSEQ multiplex PCR; TCRdb holds only in-frame clones, not every one. The profile shows approximately 30,000 clones, just over 75% of them singletons. The material sequenced was CD4+ T cells from blood buffy coats. The receptors were gathered from a human donor in good health.

The count of this clone is one. This chain joins TRBV29-1 and TRBJ1-5; no clear D gene. V was shortened by 4 bases and J by 4 bases, with 11 bases between the two germline ends. CDR3 length: 13 residues. Per the germline V gene, CDR1 is SQVTM and CDR2 is ANQGSEA. CDR3 protein: CSVVSNINQPQHF. The CDR3 DNA reads TGCAGCGTTGTTTCTAATATTAATCAGCCCCAGCATTTT.

With regard to this clone: Within the sample, other DNA sequences also encode this same CDR3. This sequence joins TRBV10-3 and TRBJ1-1; 10 nucleotides match TRBD1. The CDR3 is 14 amino acids. V trimming: 4 bases; J trimming: 4 bases; junction bases outside the gene matches: 3. Germline V gene sequence: CDR1 ENHRY, CDR2 SYGVKD. As DNA, the CDR3 is TGTGCCATCAGTGGTGGACAGGGGGGCACTGAAGCTTTCTTT. Its translation: CAISGGQGGTEAFF.

This chain connects TRBV11-3 to TRBJ2-5; D is possibly TRBD1 (6 bases). V was cut by 6 bases and J by 4 bases, with 12 bases left in between. The CDR3 sequence is 13 residues long. Germline V lookup: CDR1 SGHNT, CDR2 YENEEA. Here the CDR3 DNA reads TGTGCCAGCAGGCCTACAGGGCTAGAGACCCAGTACTTC. Translated, it gives CASRPTGLETQYF.

In its sample, this clone was seen a few times. The CDR3 DNA is TGTGCCAGCAGCTTAGTTGCTAGCGGGGGCTACGAGCAGTACTTC. Translation: CASSLVASGGYEQYF. The chain combines TRBV11-3 with TRBJ2-7; 10 nucleotides agree with TRBD2. Losses at the gene ends were 1 base for V and 3 bases for J; bases not matched to a gene: 3. Germline CDR1 reads SGHNT; CDR2 reads YENEEA. CDR3 length: 15 amino acids.

A single count supports this clone. The rearrangement joins TRBV18 to TRBJ1-1; D possibly corresponds to TRBD1 (5 bases). V was cut by 2 bases and J by 8 bases, with 12 bases left in between. The CDR3 spans 13 residues. CDR1 and CDR2 (germline): KGHSH, LQKENI. This CDR3 reads CASSPGGGREAFF. The CDR3 DNA is TGTGCCAGCTCACCAGGTGGGGGGAGAGAAGCTTTCTTT.

The chain is built from TRBV6-4 and TRBJ1-2; D ambiguous. The CDR3 consists of 15 residues. Germline V gives CDR1 MRHNA, CDR2 SNTAGT. V shed 0 bases and J shed 2 bases, with 10 bases lying between them. The CDR3 region has the DNA TGTGCCAGCAGTGACTCGAGTGCAGAGAACTATGGCTACACCTTC. It codes for CASSDSSAENYGYTF.